This T cell receptor beta chain was observed in a study of circulating CD8 cells and anti-PD-1 response in melanoma. Whole-study context: Of about 13 patients, seven got anti-PD-1 first and six had prior therapy. Findings and limits, study-wide: Only baseline and M1 samples entered the published repertoire comparisons. The cohort mixed treatment-naive and previously treated patients.

Trimming cost V 6 bases and J 9 bases; bases outside gene matches: 9. The CDR3 sequence is 14 residues long. Germline CDR1 and CDR2: LGHNT and FRNRAP. Four subsets defined by PD-1 and/or TIGIT were sorted from live CD3+CD8+TCRalphabeta+ cells. TCR libraries were prepared from around 14 ng of total RNA with the QIAseq Immune Repertoire TCR panel. TCRdb re-analysed the reads in MiXCR, keeping a single row per CDR3 protein. The sample yields approximately 2,200 distinct CDR3 sequences, less than 9.5% seen once. By its share, this clonotype is medium-sized (0.01 to 0.1%). Its target is unknown. Specimen: CD8+ T cells from PBMCs, collected at baseline or after one month of anti-PD-1 therapy (not recorded which). This sequence was found in a human donor with melanoma. The rearrangement links TRBV12-5 to TRBJ2-1, with 9 nucleotides matching TRBD2. This chain's CDR3 is CASGFSGGSVEQFF. DNA for the CDR3: TGTGCTAGTGGCTTTAGCGGGGGTTCTGTTGAGCAGTTCTTC.